The 32 T cell receptor beta chains in this list originate from one sample, sequenced in a study of blood T cells in healthy people across ages. It was with a sample-barcoded 5' primer and a J-beta primer mix that a second PCR of roughly 7 to 11 cycles was run. TCRdb re-called the 5' RACE reads through MiXCR, storing one row per CDR3 protein. The data contain about 900,000 distinct CDR3 sequences, approximately 59% of them seen just once; the ten biggest clones take up about 30%. Sequences were obtained from blood. The receptors originated from a man under 40 in good health.

The rearrangement uses TRBV5-6 and TRBJ2-3, with no clear D. The germline gives CDR1 SGHDT, CDR2 YYEEEE. The V and J ends lost 5 bases and 4 bases respectively, with 11 bases between them. The CDR3 loop spans 13 amino acids. The CDR3 loop reads CASSYLGSDTQYF. CDR3 coding DNA: TGTGCCAGCAGTTACCTAGGGTCAGATACGCAGTATTTT.

This clonotype was seen a handful of times. This chain uses TRBV6-5 with TRBJ1-4, with D unresolved. Germline CDR1 and CDR2: MNHEY and SVGAGI. The CDR3 contains 14 residues. Trimming cost V 2 bases and J 5 bases, with 9 bases left between them. CDR3 protein: CASSYTYRNEKLFF. CDR3 coding DNA: TGTGCCAGCAGTTACACCTACAGAAATGAAAAACTGTTTTTT.

The chain combines TRBV5-1 with TRBJ2-7; 7 bases fit TRBD2. CDR3 length equals 14 residues. Germline V gene lookup returns CDR1 SGHRS and CDR2 YFSETQ. After removal of 4 bases from V and 2 bases from J, the junction contained 6 bases not matched to a gene. The CDR3 loop is CASSTPGGTYEQYF. CDR3 DNA: TGCGCCAGCAGCACGCCGGGAGGCACCTACGAGCAGTACTTC.

This clonotype came up a few times. The rearrangement joins TRBV4-2 to TRBJ2-7, with 10 bases that match TRBD1. Germline V gives CDR1 LGHNA, CDR2 YNFKEQ. This CDR3 comprises 18 residues. V lost 4 bases to trimming and J lost 1 base; unmatched junction nucleotides: 13. Here the CDR3 reads CASSRTGTGVGRSYEQYF. CDR3 in DNA: TGTGCCAGCAGCCGAACCGGGACAGGGGTTGGCAGATCCTACGAGCAGTACTTC.

J is TRBJ1-6 and V is TRBV12-3 or TRBV12-4; D not certain. This CDR3 comprises 11 residues. Deletions cut 7 bases from V and 8 bases from J, with 6 bases between. CDR3 in amino acids: CASKTDSPLHF. Here the CDR3 DNA reads TGTGCCAGCAAGACGGATTCACCCCTCCACTTT.

This clonotype has only a few counts. The rearrangement links TRBV27 to TRBJ2-5; tentative D call: TRBD1 (6 bases). From germline, CDR1 is MNHEY and CDR2 SMNVEV (reference sequence). V lost 4 bases and J lost 3, with 9 bases in between. The CDR3 has 13 residues. The CDR3 protein is CASSWPGEETQYF. As DNA, the CDR3 is TGTGCCAGCAGTTGGCCAGGGGAAGAGACCCAGTACTTC.

This chain joins TRBV12-3 or TRBV12-4 and TRBJ2-1; D may be TRBD2 (6 bases). V shed 3 bases and J shed 7 bases, with 10 bases lying between them. This CDR3 is 13 amino acids long. The CDR3 loop reads CASSLRLANEQFF. CDR3 nucleotide sequence: TGTGCCAGCAGTTTGCGGCTAGCGAATGAGCAGTTCTTC.

This chain connects TRBV25-1 to TRBJ2-5; 9 bases line up with TRBD1. V shed 5 bases and J 11 bases; nucleotides not matched to a gene: 18. This CDR3 is built from 16 residues. Germline CDR1 and CDR2: MGHDK and SYGVNS. The CDR3 DNA reads TGTGCCAGCAGTCCTCGGCGAGAACAGGGGGCAAGAGAGCAGTACTTC. Residues: CASSPRREQGAREQYF.

This clonotype was counted a few times. The V gene is TRBV14, the J gene TRBJ2-6; no definite D call. Germline CDR1 is SGHDN and CDR2 is FVKESK. This CDR3 contains 14 residues. Deletions cut 0 bases from V and 3 bases from J, with 3 bases between. The DNA for the CDR3 is TGTGCCAGCAGCCAAGATCGTGGGGCCAACGTCCTGACTTTC. Translating gives CASSQDRGANVLTF.

This clonotype appeared a few times. This chain uses TRBV7-9 with TRBJ2-5; the D gene could be TRBD1 or TRBD2 (5 bases each). Germline-derived CDR1 and CDR2 are SEHNR and FQNEAQ (reference sequence). V shed 5 bases and J shed 7 bases, with 14 bases lying between them. The CDR3 covers 13 residues. CDR3 in amino acids: CASSLGTGWTQYF. The CDR3 coding sequence is TGTGCCAGCAGCCTGGGGACGGGATGGACCCAGTACTTC.

The chain uses TRBV7-2 and TRBJ1-5, with D possibly being TRBD1 (6 bases). Germline lookup yields CDR1 SGHTA and CDR2 FQGNSA. V lost 3 bases, J lost 1 base, and 10 bases lay in between. CDR3 size: 15 residues. DNA of the CDR3: TGTGCCAGCAGCTTGCAGGGGCCCAGCAATCAGCCCCAGCATTTT. Its translation: CASSLQGPSNQPQHF.

As DNA, the CDR3 is TGTGCCAGCAGCTTAGGGTCTGCAGGGACAGACTCCTACGAGCAGTACTTC. Translated: CASSLGSAGTDSYEQYF. The chain couples TRBV7-9 to TRBJ2-7; 7 positions match TRBD1. The germline V gene has CDR1 SEHNR and CDR2 FQNEAQ (reference sequence). This CDR3 region has 17 residues. V was clipped by 1 base and J by 0 bases; unmatched bases: 9. Full variable domain (outside the CDR3, taken from reference TRBV7-9 and TRBJ2-7): DTGVSQNPRHKITKRGQNVTFRCDPISEHNRLYWYRQTLGQGPEFLTYFQNEAQLEKSRLLSDRFSAERPKGSFSTLEIQRTEQGDSAMYLCASSLGSAGTDSYEQYFGPGTRLTVT.

CDR3 sequence reads: CASTTPQGAGANVLTF. CDR3 sequence (DNA): TGTGCCAGCACCACCCCTCAGGGGGCTGGGGCCAACGTCCTGACTTTC. The chain has TRBV27 and TRBJ2-6; 7 nucleotides align to TRBD1. The CDR3 is 16 amino acids. The trim removed 7 bases at V and 2 bases at J, leaving 8 bases unmatched. Looked up from germline, CDR1 is MNHEY and CDR2 is SMNVEV (reference sequence).

The chain combines TRBV6-5 with TRBJ2-1; D is perhaps TRBD2 (6 bases). Trimming removed 0 bases from V and 3 bases from J, with 12 bases in between. The V gene's germline CDR1 is MNHEY and CDR2 SVGAGI. CDR3 length: 16 residues. CDR3 DNA: TGTGCCAGCAGTTACTCGACGAGGAGGGGCTACAATGAGCAGTTCTTC. This sequence encodes CASSYSTRRGYNEQFF.

To note about this clonotype: Relative to the germline gene, one junction end is altered; a read error may explain this. The chain has TRBV28 and TRBJ2-1; 10 nucleotides align to TRBD1. The CDR3 runs 15 residues. Germline CDR1 MDHEN, CDR2 SYDVKM. Here the CDR3 DNA reads TGCGCCAGCACCGTAGGACAGGGGGGATTCGATGAGCAGTTCTTC. Translating it yields CASTVGQGGFDEQFF.

Concerning this clonotype itself: A read error may explain this, as a much larger clone is one base away. The chain employs TRBV5-1 and TRBJ2-7; D is ambiguous. In germline, CDR1 is SGHRS, CDR2 YFSETQ. The CDR3 totals 16 residues. V dropped 5 bases and J dropped 0 bases, with 18 bases sitting between them. The CDR3 DNA follows: TGCGCCAGCAGGGCCGAGGATCCACATATCTCCTACGAGCAGTACTTC. It specifies CASRAEDPHISYEQYF. The entire variable domain, with the rest obtained from reference TRBV5-1 and TRBJ2-7, is as follows: KAGVTQTPRYLIKTRGQQVTLSCSPISGHRSVSWYQQTPGQGLQFLFEYFSETQRNKGNFPGRFSGRQFSNSRSEMNVSTLELGDSALYLCASRAEDPHISYEQYFGPGTRLTVT.

This chain connects TRBV20-1 to TRBJ2-7; the D gene could be TRBD1 or TRBD2 (5 bases each). The germline CDR1 and CDR2 sequences are DFQATT and SNEGSKA (reference sequence). The CDR3 is 14 amino acids. Trimming cost V 6 bases and J 4 bases, with 19 bases left between them. The CDR3 DNA follows: TGCAGTGCCACGGGACCGAGCCTACTGTACGAGCAGTACTTC. As protein: CSATGPSLLYEQYF.

In its sample, this clonotype was seen many times. The V and J genes are TRBV7-2 and TRBJ2-1; 7 nucleotides agree with TRBD2. CDR3 length: 13 amino acids. V was pared by 5 bases and J by 6 bases, with 4 bases of the junction left unmatched. Germline values: CDR1 SGHTA, CDR2 FQGNSA. The CDR3 here is CASSERTSNEQFF. As DNA, the CDR3 is TGTGCCAGCAGCGAACGGACTAGCAATGAGCAGTTCTTC. The entire variable domain, with the rest obtained from reference TRBV7-2 and TRBJ2-1, is as follows: GAGVSQSPSNKVTEKGKDVELRCDPISGHTALYWYRQSLGQGLEFLIYFQGNSAPDKSGLPSDRFSAERTGGSVSTLTIQRTQQEDSAVYLCASSERTSNEQFFGPGTRLTVL.

The gene calls are TRBV12-3 or TRBV12-4 and TRBJ2-7; maybe TRBD1 (5 bases). The assigned J gene may be wrong: the sequence end matches TRBJ2-5 better. The CDR3 contains 14 residues. The CDR3 sequence is CASSSLGQQGTQYF. The CDR3 DNA reads as TGTGCCAGCAGTTCTTTGGGGCAGCAGGGGACCCAGTACTTC.

This chain uses TRBV18 with TRBJ2-1; no clear D. The CDR3 has 15 amino acids. Germline V gene sequence: CDR1 KGHSH, CDR2 LQKENI. V lost 1 base and J lost 2, with 9 bases in between. CDR3 region: CASSPQGEPYNEQFF. DNA of the CDR3: TGTGCCAGCTCACCACAGGGTGAGCCCTACAATGAGCAGTTCTTC. Filled out from reference TRBV18 and TRBJ2-1, the complete variable domain reads NAGVMQNPRHLVRRRGQEARLRCSPMKGHSHVYWYRQLPEEGLKFMVYLQKENIIDESGMPKERFSAEFPKEGPSILRIQQVVRGDSAAYFCASSPQGEPYNEQFFGPGTRLTVL.

This chain links TRBV12-3 or TRBV12-4 with TRBJ2-1; a possible D gene is TRBD2 (6 bases). The V end was cut by 6 bases, the J end by 10 bases, with 19 bases between. The CDR3 contains 14 residues. The CDR3 loop reads CASSSRRAASEQFF. CDR3 DNA: TGTGCCAGCAGCTCTCGGAGGGCCGCCAGCGAGCAGTTCTTC.

This sequence joins TRBV2 and TRBJ2-1, with D possibly being TRBD1 or TRBD2 (6 bases each). With 1 base removed from V and 5 bases from J, the gap between germline ends came to 15 bases. Germline assignment: CDR1 SNHLY and CDR2 FYNNEI. The CDR3 is made up of 16 amino acids. The chain's CDR3 is CASSEGGQGTHNEQFF. The DNA of the CDR3 is TGTGCCAGCAGTGAAGGGGGGCAGGGGACTCACAATGAGCAGTTCTTC.

The genes are TRBV14 and TRBJ2-7; D may be TRBD2 (6 bases). V was trimmed by 4 bases and J by 1 base, leaving 14 bases between them. CDR3 length: 15 residues. CDR1 is SGHDN, CDR2 FVKESK, per germline. The CDR3 sequence: CASSPLDYRSYEQYF. CDR3 in DNA: TGTGCCAGCAGCCCCCTGGACTACCGATCCTACGAGCAGTACTTC.

The gene calls are TRBV14 and TRBJ1-2, with D possibly being TRBD1 (6 bases). The CDR3 contains 13 residues. V lost 4 bases and J 6 bases, leaving 12 bases between the germline ends. The germline V gene encodes CDR1 SGHDN and CDR2 FVKESK. The CDR3 reads CASSPRQVNGYTF. The CDR3 DNA sequence: TGTGCCAGCAGCCCACGACAGGTCAATGGCTACACCTTC.

The V gene is TRBV5-1, the J gene TRBJ2-5; the D gene is possibly TRBD2 (5 bases). The germline V and J ends were trimmed by 5 bases and 3 bases, with 11 bases remaining between them. The CDR3 length is 13 residues. Germline V lookup: CDR1 SGHRS, CDR2 YFSETQ. The CDR3 nucleotides are TGCGCCAGCAGTATGCCCGGGGAAGAGACCCAGTACTTC. Its protein product is CASSMPGEETQYF. The full variable domain, in which reference TRBV5-1 and TRBJ2-5 provide the parts outside the CDR3, is KAGVTQTPRYLIKTRGQQVTLSCSPISGHRSVSWYQQTPGQGLQFLFEYFSETQRNKGNFPGRFSGRQFSNSRSEMNVSTLELGDSALYLCASSMPGEETQYFGPGTRLLVL.

This sequence joins TRBV2 and TRBJ2-2; tentative D call: TRBD1 (5 bases). The V end was cut by 2 bases, the J end by 0 bases, with 25 bases between. Germline CDR1 and CDR2: SNHLY and FYNNEI. The CDR3 loop spans 21 amino acids. CDR3 in amino acids: CASSESSSSPSLQANTGELFF. As DNA, the CDR3 is TGTGCCAGCAGTGAAAGTAGCTCCAGTCCCAGCCTACAGGCGAACACCGGGGAGCTGTTTTTT.

This clonotype was seen only a few times. The V and J genes are TRBV6-2 or TRBV6-3 and TRBJ2-1; D could derive from TRBD1 or TRBD2 (6 bases each). The CDR3 spans 15 residues. Deletions cut 2 bases from V and 0 bases from J, with 8 bases between. From germline, CDR1 is MNHEY and CDR2 SVGEGT. The CDR3 spells CASSYEGGSYNEQFF. CDR3 DNA sequence: TGTGCCAGCAGTTACGAGGGGGGCTCCTACAATGAGCAGTTCTTC.

CDR3 amino acids: CASSYFQADSGANVLTF. The CDR3 bases are TGTGCCAGCAGTTACTTCCAGGCGGACTCTGGGGCCAACGTCCTGACTTTC. This rearrangement joins TRBV6-6 to TRBJ2-6; no reliable D call. CDR3 length: 17 residues. V was shortened by 1 base and J by 0 bases, with 10 bases between the two germline ends. Germline V lookup: CDR1 MNHNY, CDR2 SVGAGI (reference sequence).

The chain recombines TRBV2 with TRBJ1-5; no firm D call. The V gene's germline CDR1 is SNHLY and CDR2 FYNNEI. This CDR3 contains 14 residues. Trimming removed 5 bases at V and 4 bases at J, with 12 bases between. DNA for the CDR3: TGTGCCAGCAGTTCGGCCCGCCTAAATCAGCCCCAGCATTTT. Protein product: CASSSARLNQPQHF.

The rearrangement joins TRBV2 to TRBJ1-4; TRBD1 matches at 7 bases. Trimming cost V 2 bases and J 4 bases; bases outside gene matches: 4. The CDR3 consists of 15 residues. Per germline, CDR1 SNHLY and CDR2 FYNNEI. This CDR3 reads CASSESTGINEKLFF. The CDR3 nucleotides are TGTGCCAGCAGTGAATCGACAGGGATTAATGAAAAACTGTTTTTT.

This clonotype was found once. The rearrangement uses TRBV4-3 and TRBJ2-5; D uncertain. The last part of the DNA fits TRBJ2-7 better; the J call may be wrong. The CDR3 loop spans 13 amino acids. The germline V gene has CDR1 LGHNA and CDR2 YSLEER. The CDR3 here is CASSQEAMHEQYF. The CDR3 DNA sequence: TGCGCCAGCAGCCAAGAAGCAATGCACGAGCAGTACTTC.

This sequence joins TRBV7-2 and TRBJ2-5; D is uncertain. The CDR3 covers 15 residues. V was shortened by 1 base and J by 1 base, with 10 bases between the two germline ends. Germline CDR1 reads SGHTA; CDR2 reads FQGNSA. CDR3 protein: CASSLERTVQETQYF. The CDR3 bases are TGTGCCAGCAGCTTAGAACGGACGGTCCAAGAGACCCAGTACTTC. The full variable domain, completed using reference TRBV7-2 and TRBJ2-5, is GAGVSQSPSNKVTEKGKDVELRCDPISGHTALYWYRQSLGQGLEFLIYFQGNSAPDKSGLPSDRFSAERTGGSVSTLTIQRTQQEDSAVYLCASSLERTVQETQYFGPGTRLLVL.